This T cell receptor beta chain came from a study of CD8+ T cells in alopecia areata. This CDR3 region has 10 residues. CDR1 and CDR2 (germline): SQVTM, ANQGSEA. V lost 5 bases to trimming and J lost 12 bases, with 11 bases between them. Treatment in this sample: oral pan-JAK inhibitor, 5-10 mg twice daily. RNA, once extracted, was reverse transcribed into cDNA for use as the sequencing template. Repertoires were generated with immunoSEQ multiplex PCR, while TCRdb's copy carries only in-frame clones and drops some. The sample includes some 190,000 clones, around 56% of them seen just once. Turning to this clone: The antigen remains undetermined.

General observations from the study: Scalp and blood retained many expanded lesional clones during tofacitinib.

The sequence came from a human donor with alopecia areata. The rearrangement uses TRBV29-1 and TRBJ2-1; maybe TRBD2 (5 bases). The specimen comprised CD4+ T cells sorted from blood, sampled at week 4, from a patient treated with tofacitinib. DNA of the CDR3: TGCAGCGTTTGGGAGAGACGGCAGTTCTTC. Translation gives CSVWERRQFF.